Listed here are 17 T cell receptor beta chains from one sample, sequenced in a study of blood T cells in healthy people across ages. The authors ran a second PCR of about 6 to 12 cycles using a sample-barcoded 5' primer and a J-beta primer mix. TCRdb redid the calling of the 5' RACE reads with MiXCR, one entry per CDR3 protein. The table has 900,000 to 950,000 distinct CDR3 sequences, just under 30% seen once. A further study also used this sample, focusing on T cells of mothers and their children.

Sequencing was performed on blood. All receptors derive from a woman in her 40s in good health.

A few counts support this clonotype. In DNA form, the CDR3 reads TGTGCCAGCTCACCACAGCGGGACAACTATGGCTACACCTTC. It is translated as CASSPQRDNYGYTF. This chain connects TRBV18 to TRBJ1-2; a weak D match, TRBD1 (5 bases). Trimming cost V 1 base and J 2 bases, with 8 bases left between them. Per germline, CDR1 KGHSH and CDR2 LQKENI. The CDR3 is made up of 14 amino acids.

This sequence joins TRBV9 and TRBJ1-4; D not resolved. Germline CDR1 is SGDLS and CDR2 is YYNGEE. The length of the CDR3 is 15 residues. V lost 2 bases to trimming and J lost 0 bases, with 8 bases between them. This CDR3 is CASSVTGATNEKLFF. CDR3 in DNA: TGTGCCAGCAGCGTCACGGGAGCAACTAATGAAAAACTGTTTTTT.

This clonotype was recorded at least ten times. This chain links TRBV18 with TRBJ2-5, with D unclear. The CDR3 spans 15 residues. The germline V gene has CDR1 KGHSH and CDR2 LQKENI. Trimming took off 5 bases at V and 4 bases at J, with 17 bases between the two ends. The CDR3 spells CASSVKGRVRETQYF. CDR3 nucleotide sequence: TGTGCCAGCTCAGTAAAAGGGCGCGTTCGAGAGACCCAGTACTTC.

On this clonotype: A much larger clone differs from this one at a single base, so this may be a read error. CDR3 in amino acids: CASSYLGIYNEQYF. The CDR3 DNA reads as TGTGCCAGCAGTTACTTAGGGATCTACAATGAGCAGTACTTC. The chain joins TRBV6-5 to TRBJ2-4; no firm D call. This CDR3 is 14 amino acids long. Trimming shortened V by 1 base and J by 13 bases, and 17 bases separated the two germline ends. Germline V gene data show CDR1 as MNHEY and CDR2 as SVGAGI.

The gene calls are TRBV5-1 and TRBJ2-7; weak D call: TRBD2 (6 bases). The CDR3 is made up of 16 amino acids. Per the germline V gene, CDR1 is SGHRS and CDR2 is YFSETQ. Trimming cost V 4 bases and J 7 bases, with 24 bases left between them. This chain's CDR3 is CASSRGGTQKHNEQYF. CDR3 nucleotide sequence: TGCGCCAGCAGCCGGGGCGGGACTCAAAAGCACAATGAGCAGTACTTC.

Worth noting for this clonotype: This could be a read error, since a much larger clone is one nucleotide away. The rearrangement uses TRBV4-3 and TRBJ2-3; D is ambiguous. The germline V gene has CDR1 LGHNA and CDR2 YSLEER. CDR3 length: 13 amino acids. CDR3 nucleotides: TGCGCCAGCTGCCAAGATCGGACAGATACGCAGTATTTT. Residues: CASCQDRTDTQYF.

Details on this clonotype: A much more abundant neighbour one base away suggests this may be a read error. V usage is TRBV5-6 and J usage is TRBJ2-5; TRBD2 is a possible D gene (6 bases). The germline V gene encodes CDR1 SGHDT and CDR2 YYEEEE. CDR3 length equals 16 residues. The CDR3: CATSLLVLAYGETQYF. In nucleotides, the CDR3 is TGTGCCACCAGCTTGTTGGTACTAGCTTATGGAGAGACCCAGTACTTC. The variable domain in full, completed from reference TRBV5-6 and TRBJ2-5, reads DAGVTQSPTHLIKTRGQQVTLRCSPKSGHDTVSWYQQALGQGPQFIFQYYEEEERQRGNFPDRFSGHQFPNYSSELNVNALLLGDSALYLCATSLLVLAYGETQYFGPGTRLLVL.

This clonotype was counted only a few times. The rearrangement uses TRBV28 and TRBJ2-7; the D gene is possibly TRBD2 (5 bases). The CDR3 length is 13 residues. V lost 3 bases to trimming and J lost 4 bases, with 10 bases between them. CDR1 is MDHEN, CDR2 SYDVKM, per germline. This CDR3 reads CASSLSRRYEQYF. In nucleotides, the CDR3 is TGTGCCAGCAGTTTGTCTAGGAGGTACGAGCAGTACTTC. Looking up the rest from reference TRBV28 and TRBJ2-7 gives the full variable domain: DVKVTQSSRYLVKRTGEKVFLECVQDMDHENMFWYRQDPGLGLRLIYFSYDVKMKEKGDIPEGYSVSREKKERFSLILESASTNQTSMYLCASSLSRRYEQYFGPGTRLTVT.

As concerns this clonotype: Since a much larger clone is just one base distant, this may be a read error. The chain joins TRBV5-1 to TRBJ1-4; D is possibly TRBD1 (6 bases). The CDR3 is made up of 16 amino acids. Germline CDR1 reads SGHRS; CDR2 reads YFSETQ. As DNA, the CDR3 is TGCGCCGGCAGCTCGTCGGGGGCAGCAACTAATGAAAAACTGTTTTTT. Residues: CAGSSSGAATNEKLFF.

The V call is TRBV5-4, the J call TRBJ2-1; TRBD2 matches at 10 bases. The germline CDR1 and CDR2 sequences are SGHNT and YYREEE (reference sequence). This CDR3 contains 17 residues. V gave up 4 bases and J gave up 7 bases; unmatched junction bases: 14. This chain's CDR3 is CASSLPQGAGGRNEQFF. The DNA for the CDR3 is TGTGCCAGCAGCCTGCCCCAGGGAGCGGGGGGGCGAAATGAGCAGTTCTTC.

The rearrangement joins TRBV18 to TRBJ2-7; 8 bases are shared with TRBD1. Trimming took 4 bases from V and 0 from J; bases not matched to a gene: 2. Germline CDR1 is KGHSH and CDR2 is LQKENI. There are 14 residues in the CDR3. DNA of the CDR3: TGTGCCAGCTCACAGGGACAGGTCTCCTACGAGCAGTACTTC. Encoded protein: CASSQGQVSYEQYF.

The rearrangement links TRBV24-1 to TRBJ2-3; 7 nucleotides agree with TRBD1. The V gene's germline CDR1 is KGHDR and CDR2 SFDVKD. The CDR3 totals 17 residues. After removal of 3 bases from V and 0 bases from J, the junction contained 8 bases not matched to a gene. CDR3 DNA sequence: TGTGCCACCAGTGATCGGGACGGGACAGCTAGCACAGATACGCAGTATTTT. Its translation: CATSDRDGTASTDTQYF.

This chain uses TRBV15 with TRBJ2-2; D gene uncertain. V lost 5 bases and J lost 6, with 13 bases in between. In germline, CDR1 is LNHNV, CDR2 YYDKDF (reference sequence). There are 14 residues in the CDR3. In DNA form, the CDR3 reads TGTGCCACCAGCTCCTACTCGGGCCCCGGGGAGCTGTTTTTT. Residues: CATSSYSGPGELFF.

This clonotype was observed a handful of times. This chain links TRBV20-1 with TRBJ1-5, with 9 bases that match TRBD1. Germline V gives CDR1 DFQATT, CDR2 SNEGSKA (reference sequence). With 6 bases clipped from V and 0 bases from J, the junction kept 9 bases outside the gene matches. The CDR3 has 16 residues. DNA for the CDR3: TGCAGTGCCGCGTCGACGGACAGGGGTAGCAATCAGCCCCAGCATTTT. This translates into CSAASTDRGSNQPQHF.

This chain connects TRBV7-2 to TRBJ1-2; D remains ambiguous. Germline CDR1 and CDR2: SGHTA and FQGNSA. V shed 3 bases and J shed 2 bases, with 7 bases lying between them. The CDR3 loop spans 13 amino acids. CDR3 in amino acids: CASSFDKNYGYTF. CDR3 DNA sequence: TGTGCCAGCAGCTTTGACAAAAACTATGGCTACACCTTC.

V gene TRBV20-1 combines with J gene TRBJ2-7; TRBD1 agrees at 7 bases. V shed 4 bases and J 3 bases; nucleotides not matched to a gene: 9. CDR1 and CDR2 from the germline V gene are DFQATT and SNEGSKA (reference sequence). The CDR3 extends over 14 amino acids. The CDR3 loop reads CSAKRGDRDYEQYF. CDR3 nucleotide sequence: TGCAGTGCTAAGAGAGGGGACAGAGACTACGAGCAGTACTTC.

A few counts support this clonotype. The CDR3 reads CASSLLRDNYEQYF. The CDR3 coding sequence is TGTGCCAGCAGTTTATTGCGGGACAACTACGAGCAGTACTTC. The chain carries TRBV28 and TRBJ2-7; D is tentatively TRBD1 or TRBD2 (6 bases each). The CDR3 sequence is 14 residues long. In germline, CDR1 is MDHEN, CDR2 SYDVKM. V was trimmed by 1 base and J by 3 bases, leaving 10 bases between them. Full variable domain (missing parts from reference TRBV28 and TRBJ2-7): DVKVTQSSRYLVKRTGEKVFLECVQDMDHENMFWYRQDPGLGLRLIYFSYDVKMKEKGDIPEGYSVSREKKERFSLILESASTNQTSMYLCASSLLRDNYEQYFGPGTRLTVT.